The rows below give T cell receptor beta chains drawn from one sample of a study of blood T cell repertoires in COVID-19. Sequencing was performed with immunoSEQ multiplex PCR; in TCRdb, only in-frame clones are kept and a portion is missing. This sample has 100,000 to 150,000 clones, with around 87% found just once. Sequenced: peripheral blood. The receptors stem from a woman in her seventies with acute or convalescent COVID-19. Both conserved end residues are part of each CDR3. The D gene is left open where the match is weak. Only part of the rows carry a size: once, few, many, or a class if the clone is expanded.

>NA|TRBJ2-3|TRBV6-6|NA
CATRVGGSTDTQYF
TGTGCCACCCGTGTGGGGGGTAGCACAGATACGCAGTATTTT
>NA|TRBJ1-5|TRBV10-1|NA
CARGVLGHKENQPQHF
TGCGCCAGAGGTGTCCTAGGACACAAGGAGAATCAGCCCCAGCATTTT
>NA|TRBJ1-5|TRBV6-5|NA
CASRGTAGSNQPQHF
TGTGCCAGCAGGGGGACGGCGGGGAGCAATCAGCCCCAGCATTTT
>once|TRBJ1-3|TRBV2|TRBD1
CASSNRGPGNTIYF
TGTGCCAGCAGTAACAGGGGGCCTGGAAACACCATATATTTT
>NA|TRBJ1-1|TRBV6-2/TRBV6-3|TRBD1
CASSYFTGGPAFF
TGTGCCAGCAGTTACTTTACAGGGGGCCCAGCTTTCTTT
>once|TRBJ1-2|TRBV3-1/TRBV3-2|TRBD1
CASSQPDRELVYTF
TGTGCCAGCAGCCAGCCCGACAGGGAGCTTGTCTACACCTTC
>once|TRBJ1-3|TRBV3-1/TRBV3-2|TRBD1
CASSTRQGSTSGNTIYF
TGTGCCAGCAGCACTCGACAGGGGTCTACTTCTGGAAACACCATATATTTT
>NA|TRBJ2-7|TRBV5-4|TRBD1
CASSFPGQGLHEQYF
TGTGCCAGCAGCTTTCCCGGACAGGGGCTCCACGAGCAGTACTTC
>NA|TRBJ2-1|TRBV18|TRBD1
CASSMGQGDNEQFF
TGTGCCAGCTCAATGGGACAGGGGGACAATGAGCAGTTCTTC
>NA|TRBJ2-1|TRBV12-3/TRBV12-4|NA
CASGPRRGKFF
TGTGCCAGCGGACCGAGGAGGGGTAAGTTCTTC
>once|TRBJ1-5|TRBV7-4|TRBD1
CASSLRDRANQPQHF
TGTGCCAGCAGCCTCCGGGACAGGGCCAATCAGCCCCAGCATTTT
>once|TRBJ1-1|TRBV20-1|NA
CSASRDIVFF
TGCAGTGCTTCCCGGGACATAGTTTTCTTT
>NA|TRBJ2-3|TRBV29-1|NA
CSVGEQGNKQYF
TGCAGCGTTGGAGAACAGGGTAATAAGCAGTATTTT
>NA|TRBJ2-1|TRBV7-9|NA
CASSPMGASNEQFF
TGTGCCAGCAGCCCCATGGGGGCGTCCAATGAGCAGTTCTTC
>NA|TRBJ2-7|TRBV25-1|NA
CASSAVSTLALNEQYF
TGTGCCAGCAGTGCGGTTTCGACCCTAGCACTCAACGAGCAGTACTTC
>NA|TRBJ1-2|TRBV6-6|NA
CASSYGGADYGYTF
TGTGCCAGCAGTTACGGGGGCGCGGACTATGGCTACACCTTC
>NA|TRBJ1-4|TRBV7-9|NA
CASSPENEKLFF
TGTGCCAGCAGCCCTGAGAATGAAAAACTGTTTTTT
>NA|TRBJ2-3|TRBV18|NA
CASSPPSRERTQYF
TGTGCCAGCTCACCACCGTCCAGAGAGAGGACGCAGTATTTT
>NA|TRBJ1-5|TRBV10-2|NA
CASSEQGNQPQHF
TGCGCCAGCAGTGAGCAGGGGAATCAGCCCCAGCATTTT
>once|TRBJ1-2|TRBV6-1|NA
CASSEAWGQAYYGYTF
TGTGCCAGCAGTGAAGCCTGGGGGCAAGCTTACTATGGCTACACCTTC
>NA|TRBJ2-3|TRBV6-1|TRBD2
CASSALAGGPRDTQYF
TGTGCCAGCAGTGCGTTAGCGGGGGGGCCGAGGGATACGCAGTATTTT
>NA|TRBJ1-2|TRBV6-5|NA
CASRGTGRYGYTF
TGTGCCAGCAGGGGAACAGGAAGGTATGGCTACACCTTC
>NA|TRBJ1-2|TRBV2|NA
CASSELQGRHGYTF
TGTGCCAGCAGTGAGCTCCAGGGGCGGCATGGCTACACCTTC
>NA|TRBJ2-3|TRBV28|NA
CASRPGLSTDTQYF
TGTGCCAGCAGACCGGGACTGAGCACAGATACGCAGTATTTT
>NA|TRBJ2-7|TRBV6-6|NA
CASSLGSAEQYF
TGTGCCAGCAGCCTAGGATCGGCAGAGCAGTACTTC
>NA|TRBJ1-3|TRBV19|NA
CASSINSGNTIYF
TGTGCCAGTAGTATCAACTCTGGAAACACCATATATTTT
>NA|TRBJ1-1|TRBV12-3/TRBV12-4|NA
CASSLAREAFF
TGTGCCAGCAGTTTAGCGAGGGAAGCTTTCTTT
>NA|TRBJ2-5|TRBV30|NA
CAWSRGTQYF
TGTGCCTGGAGCAGGGGGACCCAGTACTTC
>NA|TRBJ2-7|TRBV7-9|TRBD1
CASRPTGGYEQYF
TGTGCCAGCCGGCCCACAGGGGGGTACGAGCAGTACTTC
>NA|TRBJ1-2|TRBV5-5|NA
CASSLVQGGYTF
TGTGCCAGCAGCTTGGTGCAGGGGGGCTACACCTTC
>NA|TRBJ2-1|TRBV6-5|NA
CASSRVYNEQFF
TGTGCCAGCAGTAGAGTCTACAATGAGCAGTTCTTC
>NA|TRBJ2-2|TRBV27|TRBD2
CASRERGSTGELFF
TGTGCCAGCCGGGAGCGGGGTAGTACCGGGGAGCTGTTTTTT
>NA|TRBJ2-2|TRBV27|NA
CASRGTMNTGELFF
TGTGCCAGCAGGGGGACAATGAACACCGGGGAGCTGTTTTTT
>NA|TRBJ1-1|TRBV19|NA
CASSMVARAGTEAFF
TGTGCCAGTAGTATGGTCGCCCGGGCGGGAACTGAAGCTTTCTTT
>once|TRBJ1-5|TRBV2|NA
CASSFFGESQPQHF
TGTGCCAGCAGCTTCTTTGGGGAGTCTCAGCCCCAGCATTTT
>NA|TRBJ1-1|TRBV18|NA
CASSLLDINEAFF
TGTGCCAGCTCACTTTTGGACATAAATGAAGCTTTCTTT
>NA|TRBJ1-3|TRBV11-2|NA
CASSTRIPGAGNTIYF
TGTGCCAGCAGCACTCGGATACCAGGGGCGGGAAACACCATATATTTT
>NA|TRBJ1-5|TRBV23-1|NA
CASSPTGVDQPQHF
TGCGCCAGCAGTCCTACCGGGGTAGATCAGCCCCAGCATTTT
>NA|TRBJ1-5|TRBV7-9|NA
CASSPSGGGGPQHF
TGTGCCAGCAGCCCGTCCGGGGGGGGAGGGCCCCAGCATTTT
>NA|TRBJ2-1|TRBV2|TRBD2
CASRRLAGGRTNNEQFF
TGTGCCAGCAGAAGACTAGCGGGGGGCAGGACTAACAATGAGCAGTTCTTC
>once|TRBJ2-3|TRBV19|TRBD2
CASSGLAGSTQYF
TGTGCCAGTAGTGGACTAGCGGGTTCGACGCAGTATTTT
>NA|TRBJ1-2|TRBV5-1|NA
CALDRNYGYTF
TGCGCCCTCGACAGGAACTATGGCTACACCTTC
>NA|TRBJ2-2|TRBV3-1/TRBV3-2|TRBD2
CASSQGASGGAFGGELFF
TGTGCCAGCAGCCAAGGGGCTAGCGGGGGGGCCTTCGGAGGGGAGCTGTTTTTT
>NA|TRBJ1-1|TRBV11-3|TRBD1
CASSLGTGGVGTEAFF
TGTGCCAGCAGCTTAGGGACAGGGGGCGTCGGCACTGAAGCTTTCTTT
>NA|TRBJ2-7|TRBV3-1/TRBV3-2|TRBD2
CASSQGGGAPYEQYF
TGTGCCAGCAGCCAAGGCGGGGGGGCCCCCTACGAGCAGTACTTC
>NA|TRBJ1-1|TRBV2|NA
CASSEGVGVGTEAFF
TGTGCCAGCAGTGAAGGTGTAGGGGTGGGCACTGAAGCTTTCTTT
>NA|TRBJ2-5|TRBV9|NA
CASSVVGAQGRETQYF
TGTGCCAGCAGCGTAGTAGGGGCGCAGGGTAGGGAGACCCAGTACTTC
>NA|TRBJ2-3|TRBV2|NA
CASIRPWERPSTDTQYF
TGTGCCAGCATCCGCCCCTGGGAGAGACCTAGCACAGATACGCAGTATTTT
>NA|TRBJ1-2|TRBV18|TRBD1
CASSPTTGAYGYTF
TGTGCCAGCTCACCGACGACAGGGGCTTATGGCTACACCTTC
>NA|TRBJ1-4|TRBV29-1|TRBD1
CSVASRQGDTNEKLFF
TGCAGCGTTGCCAGTAGACAGGGTGATACTAATGAAAAACTGTTTTTT
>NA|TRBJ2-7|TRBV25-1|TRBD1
CASSVGQGRSQYF
TGTGCCAGCAGTGTGGGACAGGGGAGGAGCCAGTACTTC
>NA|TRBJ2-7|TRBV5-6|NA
CASSLGVHRLPYEQYF
TGTGCCAGCAGCTTAGGTGTACACCGACTACCCTACGAGCAGTACTTC
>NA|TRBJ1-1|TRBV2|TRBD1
CASQERTGGDVTEAFF
TGTGCCAGCCAAGAACGGACAGGGGGTGACGTGACTGAAGCTTTCTTT
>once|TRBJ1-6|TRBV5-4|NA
CASSYQGWDSPLHF
TGTGCCAGCAGCTATCAGGGTTGGGATTCACCCCTCCACTTT
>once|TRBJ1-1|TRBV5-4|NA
CASSSQTVNTEAFF
TGTGCCAGCAGCTCCCAGACAGTGAACACTGAAGCTTTCTTT